Listed here are 30 T cell receptor beta chains from one sample, sequenced in a study of cytomegalovirus exposure and HLA in healthy donors. The primer mix had 60 Vbeta and 13 Jbeta primers. Libraries were prepared by immunoSEQ multiplex PCR; TCRdb keeps only in-frame clonotypes and omits some of them. The sample comprises more than 150,000 clones, more than 65% of which are singletons, and 1.2% rests with the top ten. The sample comprised PBMCs. The source is a girl aged 2-15 years in good health and CMV-seropositive.

The chain's CDR3 is CASSYGTGGADTQYF. The CDR3 coding sequence is TGCGCCAGCAGCTATGGGACAGGGGGAGCAGATACGCAGTATTTT. This chain links TRBV5-1 with TRBJ2-3, with 11 nucleotides matching TRBD1. Germline CDR1 SGHRS, CDR2 YFSETQ. The CDR3 has 15 residues. The V gene end was trimmed by 3 bases and the J gene end by 4 bases; junction bases not matched to a gene: 4.

The gene calls are TRBV27 and TRBJ2-7; D tentatively fits TRBD1 or TRBD2 (10 bases each). V dropped 5 bases and J dropped 0 bases, with 32 bases sitting between them. This CDR3 is built from 21 residues. Germline V CDR1 and CDR2: MNHEY, SMNVEV (reference sequence). CDR3 DNA sequence: TGTGCCAGCAGTCCACGGGACAGGGGACCTAGCGGGAGCTCCAGCTCCTACGAGCAGTACTTC. It yields the protein CASSPRDRGPSGSSSSYEQYF.

The chain combines TRBV27 with TRBJ2-3; 7 positions match TRBD2. Germline V gene data show CDR1 as MNHEY and CDR2 as SMNVEV (reference sequence). V trimming: 2 bases; J trimming: 4 bases; junction bases outside the gene matches: 15. The CDR3 consists of 18 residues. CDR3: CASSLVVPQAGRADTQYF. CDR3 bases: TGTGCCAGCAGTTTAGTCGTCCCCCAAGCGGGGAGGGCAGATACGCAGTATTTT.

V gene TRBV7-9 combines with J gene TRBJ2-3; TRBD2 agrees at 11 bases. The germline CDR1 and CDR2 sequences are SEHNR and FQNEAQ (reference sequence). The V segment lost 7 bases and the J segment 4 bases; nucleotides outside the gene matches: 10. This CDR3 region has 16 residues. The CDR3 here is CASTTTGLADSDTQYF. The CDR3 DNA reads TGTGCCAGCACCACTACGGGACTAGCGGACTCAGATACGCAGTATTTT.

This chain uses TRBV25-1 with TRBJ2-1; 10 bases match TRBD2. In germline, CDR1 is MGHDK, CDR2 SYGVNS. The CDR3 spans 15 residues. With 3 bases clipped from V and 7 bases from J, the junction kept 6 bases outside the gene matches. Written as DNA, the CDR3 is TGTGCCAGCAGTGACCAGCGGGGGGGTTTAAATGAGCAGTTCTTC. Its protein product is CASSDQRGGLNEQFF.

The genes are TRBV15 and TRBJ1-1, with a tentative D call TRBD1 (5 bases). The germline V and J ends were trimmed by 0 bases and 0 bases, with 14 bases remaining between them. The CDR3 contains 17 residues. Germline V gene lookup returns CDR1 LNHNV and CDR2 YYDKDF (reference sequence). CDR3 nucleotide sequence: TGTGCCACCAGCAGAGATCCGTACAGGCGATTGAACACTGAAGCTTTCTTT. It translates to CATSRDPYRRLNTEAFF. The variable domain in full, completed from reference TRBV15 and TRBJ1-1, reads DAMVIQNPRYQVTQFGKPVTLSCSQTLNHNVMYWYQQKSSQAPKLLFHYYDKDFNNEADTPDNFQSRRPNTSFCFLDIRSPGLGDTAMYLCATSRDPYRRLNTEAFFGQGTRLTVV.

This clone occurred a few times. This chain joins TRBV6-1 and TRBJ2-1; 11 nucleotides agree with TRBD2. Germline V gene lookup returns CDR1 MNHNS and CDR2 SASEGT. V trimming: 4 bases; J trimming: 0 bases; junction bases outside the gene matches: 2. CDR3 length: 16 residues. The CDR3 loop reads CASSGLAGSSYNEQFF. CDR3 in DNA: TGTGCCAGCAGTGGACTAGCGGGAAGCTCCTACAATGAGCAGTTCTTC.

This sequence joins TRBV28 and TRBJ1-3; 9 bases line up with TRBD1. Trimming cost V 3 bases and J 2 bases; bases outside gene matches: 8. CDR3 size: 17 residues. Germline V lookup: CDR1 MDHEN, CDR2 SYDVKM. The CDR3 DNA sequence: TGTGCCAGCAGTTTCAGGACAGGGGATCTGGCTGGAAACACCATATATTTT. It specifies CASSFRTGDLAGNTIYF.

The chain couples TRBV5-4 to TRBJ1-2, with a weak D call TRBD1 (5 bases). There are 15 residues in the CDR3. The germline gives CDR1 SGHNT, CDR2 YYREEE (reference sequence). The V gene lost 5 bases and the J gene lost 5 bases, with 19 bases spanning the gap. The CDR3 nucleotides are TGTGCCAGCAGGGGGTCAGGGACTCTTTGGTATGGCTACACCTTC. Protein: CASRGSGTLWYGYTF.

The chain carries TRBV30 and TRBJ2-7, with 10 bases fitting TRBD1. Germline V gives CDR1 GTSNPN, CDR2 SVGIG (reference sequence). V was pared by 5 bases and J by 2 bases, with 0 bases of the junction left unmatched. CDR3 length equals 12 residues. Here the CDR3 DNA reads TGTGCCTGGGGGACAGGGGCCTACGAGCAGTACTTC. It codes for CAWGTGAYEQYF. The variable domain in full, completed from reference TRBV30 and TRBJ2-7, reads SQTIHQWPATLVQPVGSPLSLECTVEGTSNPNLYWYRQAAGRGLQLLFYSVGIGQISSEVPQNLSASRPQDRQFILSSKKLLLSDSGFYLCAWGTGAYEQYFGPGTRLTVT.

This chain joins TRBV19 and TRBJ1-1; TRBD1 matches at 9 bases. The CDR3 covers 16 residues. V was clipped by 4 bases and J by 0 bases; unmatched bases: 6. The germline V gene encodes CDR1 LNHDA and CDR2 SQIVND (reference sequence). The CDR3: CASSKGTGTLNTEAFF. The CDR3 DNA reads TGTGCCAGTAGTAAAGGGACAGGGACCCTGAACACTGAAGCTTTCTTT.

The V and J genes are TRBV4-2 and TRBJ1-2; D might be TRBD1 (6 bases). Trimming pared 4 bases from V and 3 bases from J, leaving 15 bases between. The CDR3 loop spans 15 amino acids. Looked up from germline, CDR1 is LGHNA and CDR2 is YNFKEQ. The CDR3 loop is CASSPEGWTDYGYTF. The CDR3 DNA reads as TGTGCCAGCAGCCCAGAAGGGTGGACAGACTATGGCTACACCTTC.

This chain links TRBV10-3 with TRBJ2-7, with TRBD1 identical over 7 bases. This CDR3 is 14 amino acids long. J was trimmed by 7 bases and V by 3 bases; bases with no gene match: 9. Per germline, CDR1 ENHRY and CDR2 SYGVKD. Here the CDR3 DNA reads TGTGCCATCAGTGACATCCCGACAGGGCGAGAGCAGTACTTC. Translation gives CAISDIPTGREQYF.

This clone came up once. The chain carries TRBV19 and TRBJ2-7; 10 bases map to TRBD2. J lost 3 bases, V lost 10 bases, and 21 bases had no gene match. This CDR3 has 18 residues. Germline V gene data show CDR1 as LNHDA and CDR2 as SQIVND (reference sequence). CDR3: CATSGPGRLAGVFYEQYF. DNA for the CDR3: TGTGCCACCAGTGGTCCAGGGAGGCTAGCGGGGGTATTCTACGAGCAGTACTTC.

The J gene is TRBJ1-6, the V gene TRBV7-8, with D perhaps matching TRBD1 (6 bases). The CDR3 runs 15 residues. Per germline, CDR1 SGHVS and CDR2 FQNEAQ. Trimming cost V 5 bases and J 5 bases, with 13 bases left between them. In DNA, the CDR3 is TGTGCCAGCAGCCTCCGGGACAACAATAATTCACCCCTCCACTTT. This encodes CASSLRDNNNSPLHF.

V and J are TRBV5-5 and TRBJ2-3; 7 bases are a match to TRBD2. CDR3 length: 14 residues. The V gene's germline CDR1 is SGHKS and CDR2 YYEKEE (reference sequence). V gave up 0 bases and J gave up 4 bases; unmatched junction bases: 2. The CDR3, as DNA: TGTGCCAGCAGCTTGGTAGGGAGGGCAGATACGCAGTATTTT. Protein: CASSLVGRADTQYF. Full variable domain (remainder filled in from reference TRBV5-5 and TRBJ2-3): DAGVTQSPTHLIKTRGQQVTLRCSPISGHKSVSWYQQVLGQGPQFIFQYYEKEERGRGNFPDRFSARQFPNYSSELNVNALLLGDSALYLCASSLVGRADTQYFGPGTRLTVL.

This clone was seen a handful of times. V is TRBV5-5 and J is TRBJ1-1; D not resolved. V was pared by 0 bases and J by 5 bases, with 5 bases between. CDR1 is SGHKS and CDR2 is YYEKEE in the germline V gene (reference sequence). The CDR3 contains 12 residues. CDR3 nucleotides: TGTGCCAGCAGCTTGGCCCTGACTGAAGCTTTCTTT. Protein: CASSLALTEAFF.

J is TRBJ2-7 and V is TRBV5-1; 8 bases agree with TRBD2. Per germline, CDR1 SGHRS and CDR2 YFSETQ. The CDR3 extends over 13 amino acids. V gave up 2 bases and J gave up 6 bases; unmatched junction bases: 4. The CDR3 DNA reads as TGCGCCAGCAGCTTAGCGGGAGAGATCGAGCAGTACTTC. It encodes CASSLAGEIEQYF.

With regard to this clone: The sample has other DNA sequences that encode this CDR3 too. The chain joins TRBV9 to TRBJ1-2, with D unclear. Trimming pared 0 bases from V and 7 bases from J, leaving 13 bases between. Germline V gene data show CDR1 as SGDLS and CDR2 as YYNGEE. The CDR3 is made up of 14 amino acids. This CDR3 is CASSVEGGGPGYTF. CDR3 nucleotides: TGTGCCAGCAGCGTAGAAGGTGGAGGGCCTGGCTACACCTTC.

This clone was detected a few times. The chain couples TRBV30 to TRBJ2-7; TRBD1 aligns across 9 bases. Germline CDR1 GTSNPN, CDR2 SVGIG (reference sequence). Trimming removed 2 bases from V and 2 bases from J; junction bases left unmatched: 4. The CDR3 runs 14 residues. CDR3 nucleotides: TGTGCCTGGAGTTCGGGACAGGGCACCTACGAGCAGTACTTC. It codes for CAWSSGQGTYEQYF.

The V gene is TRBV28, the J gene TRBJ2-1; 11 positions agree with TRBD1. The CDR3 covers 16 residues. The junction had 11 bases not matched to a gene; V was cut back by 4 bases and J by 9 bases. Germline V gives CDR1 MDHEN, CDR2 SYDVKM. CDR3 DNA: TGTGCCAGCAGTTCACCGGGGACAGGGGGGTTCGGTGAGCAGTTCTTC. It encodes CASSSPGTGGFGEQFF.

The chain combines TRBV6-5 with TRBJ2-2; 8 positions agree with TRBD2. Germline V gene lookup returns CDR1 MNHEY and CDR2 SVGAGI. Trimming removed 0 bases from V and 8 bases from J; junction bases left unmatched: 5. CDR3 length: 15 residues. The CDR3 sequence is CASSYSGLVSGELFF. CDR3 DNA: TGTGCCAGCAGTTACTCGGGACTAGTATCTGGGGAGCTGTTTTTT.

This clone was detected once. The chain uses TRBV29-1 and TRBJ1-3; D unclear. This CDR3 is 12 amino acids long. V gave up 6 bases and J gave up 0 bases, with 6 bases separating them. The V gene's germline CDR1 is SQVTM and CDR2 ANQGSEA. CDR3 nucleotide sequence: TGCAGCGTCAGGCCCTCTGGAAACACCATATATTTT. Protein sequence: CSVRPSGNTIYF.

The V and J genes are TRBV6-5 and TRBJ1-2, with TRBD1 matching over 8 bases. Germline trimming cut 5 bases from V and 4 bases from J; bases unmatched to any gene: 3. Germline CDR1 reads MNHEY; CDR2 reads SVGAGI. The CDR3 has 13 residues. CDR3 region: CASSGDRFYGYTF. The CDR3 DNA follows: TGTGCCAGCAGTGGGGACAGGTTCTATGGCTACACCTTC.

The chain combines TRBV5-1 with TRBJ1-6, with 7 bases that match TRBD1. V was clipped by 7 bases and J by 5 bases; unmatched bases: 6. There are 14 residues in the CDR3. Germline values: CDR1 SGHRS, CDR2 YFSETQ. CDR3 bases: TGCGCCAGCCGCACCGGGACAGATAATTCACCCCTCCACTTT. Protein product: CASRTGTDNSPLHF.

This clone was observed a handful of times. The CDR3 DNA follows: TGTGCCAGCAGCAAAGCCCGTATTAGTAATGAAAAACTGTTTTTT. Translation: CASSKARISNEKLFF. The chain couples TRBV5-6 to TRBJ1-4; D gene ambiguous. The V end lost 4 bases, the J end lost 4 bases, and 14 bases lay between the germline ends. Germline V gene lookup returns CDR1 SGHDT and CDR2 YYEEEE. The CDR3 is 15 amino acids.

The chain employs TRBV11-2 and TRBJ1-5; TRBD1 might be the D (5 bases). Trimming cost V 1 base and J 6 bases, with 13 bases left between them. Germline V gene lookup returns CDR1 SGHAT and CDR2 FQNNGV. The CDR3 runs to 15 residues. The CDR3 loop reads CASSLVRGGGQPQHF. The CDR3 nucleotides are TGTGCCAGCAGCTTAGTAAGGGGAGGTGGTCAGCCCCAGCATTTT.

The V gene is TRBV4-1, the J gene TRBJ1-2; 7 bases are a match to TRBD1. Germline V lookup: CDR1 MGHRA, CDR2 YSYEKL. The V gene end was trimmed by 4 bases and the J gene end by 9 bases; junction bases not matched to a gene: 8. CDR3 length: 13 residues. CDR3: CASSPGQHYSYTF. The CDR3 DNA follows: TGCGCCAGCAGCCCGGGACAGCATTATAGCTACACCTTC.

The CDR3 reads CAWSKGRRAEAFF. The CDR3 nucleotides read TGTGCCTGGAGCAAAGGCAGGAGGGCTGAAGCTTTCTTT. The chain employs TRBV30 and TRBJ1-1, with no clear D. The CDR3 loop spans 13 amino acids. Trimming removed 3 bases at V and 6 bases at J, with 14 bases between. In germline, CDR1 is GTSNPN, CDR2 SVGIG (reference sequence). Full variable domain (missing parts from reference TRBV30 and TRBJ1-1): SQTIHQWPATLVQPVGSPLSLECTVEGTSNPNLYWYRQAAGRGLQLLFYSVGIGQISSEVPQNLSASRPQDRQFILSSKKLLLSDSGFYLCAWSKGRRAEAFFGQGTRLTVV.

The genes are TRBV9 and TRBJ2-7, with 10 bases aligning to TRBD1. The CDR3 extends over 15 amino acids. After removal of 6 bases from V and 7 bases from J, the junction contained 13 bases not matched to a gene. CDR1 SGDLS and CDR2 YYNGEE come from the germline V gene. CDR3 in amino acids: CASTKLGTGVEEQYF. CDR3 coding DNA: TGTGCCAGCACCAAACTCGGGACAGGGGTCGAAGAGCAGTACTTC.